This T cell receptor beta chain was identified in a study of T cell repertoires in cytomegalovirus infection. The V end was cut by 6 bases, the J end by 3 bases, with 8 bases between. CDR3 length equals 12 residues. Germline CDR1 reads LNHDA; CDR2 reads SQIVND (reference sequence). MiXCR, run by TCRdb on the reads, gives a single entry per CDR3 protein. The profile shows approximately 600,000 distinct CDR3 sequences, just under 40% of them singletons. As for this clonotype: What it binds is not known.

This specimen consisted of cultured PBMCs, obtained from culture after CMV antigen stimulation. This chain connects TRBV19 to TRBJ1-1; unclear D gene. The TCR sequence derives from a human donor in good health (CMV status not recorded). Some clones in this sample may be carry-over from other donors' samples. As DNA, the CDR3 is TGTGCCAGTAGGTCGGGGTACACTGAAGCTTTCTTT. This translates into CASRSGYTEAFF.